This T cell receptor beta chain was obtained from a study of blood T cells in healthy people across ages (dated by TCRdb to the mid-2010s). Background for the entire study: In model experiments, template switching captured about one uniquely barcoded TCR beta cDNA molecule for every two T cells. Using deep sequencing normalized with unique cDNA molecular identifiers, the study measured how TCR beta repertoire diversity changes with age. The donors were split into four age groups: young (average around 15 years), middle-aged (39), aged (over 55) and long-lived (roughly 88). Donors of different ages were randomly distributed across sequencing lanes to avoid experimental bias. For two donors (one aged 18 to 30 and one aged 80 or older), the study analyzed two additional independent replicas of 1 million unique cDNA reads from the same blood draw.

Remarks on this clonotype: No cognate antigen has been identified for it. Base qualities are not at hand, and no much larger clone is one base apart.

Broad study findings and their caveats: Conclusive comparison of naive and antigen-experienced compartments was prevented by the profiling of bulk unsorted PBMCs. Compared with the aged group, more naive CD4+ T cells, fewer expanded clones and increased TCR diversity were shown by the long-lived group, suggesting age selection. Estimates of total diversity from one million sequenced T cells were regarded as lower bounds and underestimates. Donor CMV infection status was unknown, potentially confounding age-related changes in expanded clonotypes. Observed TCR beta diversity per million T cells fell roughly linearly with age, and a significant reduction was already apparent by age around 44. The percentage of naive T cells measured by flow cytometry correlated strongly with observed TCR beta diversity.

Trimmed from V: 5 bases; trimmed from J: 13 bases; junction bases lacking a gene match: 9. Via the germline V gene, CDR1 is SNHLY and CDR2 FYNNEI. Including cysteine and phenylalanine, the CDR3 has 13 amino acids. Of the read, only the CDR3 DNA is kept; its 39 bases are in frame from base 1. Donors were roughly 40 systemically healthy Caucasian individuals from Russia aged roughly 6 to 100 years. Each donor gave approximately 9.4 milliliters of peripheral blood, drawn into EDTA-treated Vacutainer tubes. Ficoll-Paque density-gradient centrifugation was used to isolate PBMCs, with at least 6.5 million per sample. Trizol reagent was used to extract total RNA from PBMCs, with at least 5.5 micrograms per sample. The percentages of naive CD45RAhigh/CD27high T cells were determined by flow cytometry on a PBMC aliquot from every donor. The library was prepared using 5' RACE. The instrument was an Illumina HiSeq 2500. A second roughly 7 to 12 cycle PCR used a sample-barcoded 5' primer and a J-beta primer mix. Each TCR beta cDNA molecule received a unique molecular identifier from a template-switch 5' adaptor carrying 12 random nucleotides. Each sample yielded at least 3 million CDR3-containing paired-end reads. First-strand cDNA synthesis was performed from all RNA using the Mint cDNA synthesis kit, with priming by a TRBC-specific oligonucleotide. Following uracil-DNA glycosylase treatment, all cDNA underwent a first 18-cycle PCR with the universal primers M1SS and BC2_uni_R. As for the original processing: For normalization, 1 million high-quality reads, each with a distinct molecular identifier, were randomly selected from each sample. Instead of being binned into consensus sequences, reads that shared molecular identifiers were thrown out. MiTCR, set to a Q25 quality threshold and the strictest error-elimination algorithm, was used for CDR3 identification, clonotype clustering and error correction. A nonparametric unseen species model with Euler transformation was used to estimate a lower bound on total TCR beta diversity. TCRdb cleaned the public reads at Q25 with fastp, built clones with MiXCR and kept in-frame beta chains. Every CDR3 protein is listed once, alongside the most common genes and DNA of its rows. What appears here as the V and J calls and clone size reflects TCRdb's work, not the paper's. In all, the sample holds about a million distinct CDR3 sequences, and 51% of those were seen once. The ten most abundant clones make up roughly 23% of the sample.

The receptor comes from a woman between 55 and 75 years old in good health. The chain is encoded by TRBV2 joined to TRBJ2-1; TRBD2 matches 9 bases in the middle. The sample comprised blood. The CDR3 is CASSSGGTNYQFF. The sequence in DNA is TGTGCCAGCAGTAGCGGGGGGACCAACTATCAGTTCTTC.